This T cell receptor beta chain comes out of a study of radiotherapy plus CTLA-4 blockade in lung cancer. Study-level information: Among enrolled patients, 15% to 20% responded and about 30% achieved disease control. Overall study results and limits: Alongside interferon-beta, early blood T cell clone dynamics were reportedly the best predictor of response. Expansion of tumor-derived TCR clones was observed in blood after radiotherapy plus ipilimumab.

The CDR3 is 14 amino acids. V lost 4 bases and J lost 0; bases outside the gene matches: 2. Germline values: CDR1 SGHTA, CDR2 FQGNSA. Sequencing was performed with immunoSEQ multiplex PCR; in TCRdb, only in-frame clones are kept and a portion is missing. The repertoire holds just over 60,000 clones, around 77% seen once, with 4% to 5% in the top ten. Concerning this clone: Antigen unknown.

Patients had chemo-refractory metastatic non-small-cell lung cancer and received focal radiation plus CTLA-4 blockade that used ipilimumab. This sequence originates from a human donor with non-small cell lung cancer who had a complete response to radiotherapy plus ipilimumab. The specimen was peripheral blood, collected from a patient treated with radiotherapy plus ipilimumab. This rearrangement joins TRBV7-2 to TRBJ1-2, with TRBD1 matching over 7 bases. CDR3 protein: CASSSRGSNYGYTF. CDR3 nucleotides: TGTGCCAGCAGCTCCAGGGGGTCTAACTATGGCTACACCTTC.